This note documents a single T cell receptor beta chain sequence. Antigen unknown. The PCR ran on 60 Vbeta and 13 Jbeta primers. TCRdb's table, derived via immunoSEQ multiplex PCR, lists solely in-frame clones and lacks some. The sample records around 130,000 clones, 70% to 90% being singletons. The data derive from a study of cytomegalovirus exposure and HLA in healthy donors. General study points: There were some V segments, including TRBV6-2 and TRBV6-3, excluded as indistinguishable. A later analysis by the authors found several of the most significant clusters apparently linked to common viral pathogens. Reportedly, TCR beta sequences accurately predicted HLA-A and HLA-B alleles in most subjects.

The CDR3 runs to 15 residues. V was clipped by 5 bases and J by 2 bases; unmatched bases: 6. The germline V gene encodes CDR1 LNHNV and CDR2 YYDKDF (reference sequence). V is TRBV15 and J is TRBJ2-3; 8 bases match TRBD2. Sequencing was performed on PBMCs. This sequence was found in a woman aged 40 to 55 in good health and CMV-seropositive. The chain's CDR3 is CATSPSAGVTDTQYF. In nucleotides, the CDR3 is TGTGCCACCAGCCCTTCAGCGGGGGTCACAGATACGCAGTATTTT. Supplemented by reference TRBV15 and TRBJ2-3, the full variable domain reads DAMVIQNPRYQVTQFGKPVTLSCSQTLNHNVMYWYQQKSSQAPKLLFHYYDKDFNNEADTPDNFQSRRPNTSFCFLDIRSPGLGDTAMYLCATSPSAGVTDTQYFGPGTRLTVL.